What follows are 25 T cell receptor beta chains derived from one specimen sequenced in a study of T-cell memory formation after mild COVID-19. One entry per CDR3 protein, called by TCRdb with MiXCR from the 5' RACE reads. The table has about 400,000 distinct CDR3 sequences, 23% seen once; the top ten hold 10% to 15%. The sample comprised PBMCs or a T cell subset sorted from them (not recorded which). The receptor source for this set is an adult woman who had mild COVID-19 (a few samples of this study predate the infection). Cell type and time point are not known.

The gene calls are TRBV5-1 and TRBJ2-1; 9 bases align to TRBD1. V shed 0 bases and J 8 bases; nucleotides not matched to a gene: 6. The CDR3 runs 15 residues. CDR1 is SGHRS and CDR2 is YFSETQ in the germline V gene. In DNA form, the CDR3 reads TGCGCCAGCAGCTTGGATACAGGGGGCTTGGATGAGCAGTTCTTC. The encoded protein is CASSLDTGGLDEQFF.

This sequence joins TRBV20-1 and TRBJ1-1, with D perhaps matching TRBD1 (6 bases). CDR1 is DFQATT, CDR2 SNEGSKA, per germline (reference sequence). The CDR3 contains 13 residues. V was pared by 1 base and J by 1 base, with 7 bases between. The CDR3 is CSARAGANTEAFF. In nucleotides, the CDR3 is TGCAGTGCTAGAGCGGGGGCGAACACTGAAGCTTTCTTT.

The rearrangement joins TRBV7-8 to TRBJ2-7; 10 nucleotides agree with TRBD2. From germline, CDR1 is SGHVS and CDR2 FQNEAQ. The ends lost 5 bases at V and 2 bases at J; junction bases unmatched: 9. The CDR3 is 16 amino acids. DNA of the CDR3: TGTGCCAGCAGCCCCGGGGGTAGCGGGAGGACCTACGAGCAGTACTTC. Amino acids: CASSPGGSGRTYEQYF.

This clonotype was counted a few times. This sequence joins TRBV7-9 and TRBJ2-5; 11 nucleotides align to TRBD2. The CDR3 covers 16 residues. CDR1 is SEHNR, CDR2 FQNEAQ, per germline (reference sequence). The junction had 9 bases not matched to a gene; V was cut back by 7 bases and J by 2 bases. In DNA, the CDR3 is TGTGCCAGCACCGATAGACTAGCGGGGAATCAAGAGACCCAGTACTTC. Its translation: CASTDRLAGNQETQYF. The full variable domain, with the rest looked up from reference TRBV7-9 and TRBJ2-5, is DTGVSQNPRHKITKRGQNVTFRCDPISEHNRLYWYRQTLGQGPEFLTYFQNEAQLEKSRLLSDRFSAERPKGSFSTLEIQRTEQGDSAMYLCASTDRLAGNQETQYFGPGTRLLVL.

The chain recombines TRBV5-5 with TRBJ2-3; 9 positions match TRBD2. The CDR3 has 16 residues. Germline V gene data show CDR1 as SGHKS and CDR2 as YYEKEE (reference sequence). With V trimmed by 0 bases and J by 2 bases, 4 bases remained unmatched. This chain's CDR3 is CASSLGLAEFTDTQYF. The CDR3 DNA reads TGTGCCAGCAGCTTGGGACTAGCGGAATTCACAGATACGCAGTATTTT.

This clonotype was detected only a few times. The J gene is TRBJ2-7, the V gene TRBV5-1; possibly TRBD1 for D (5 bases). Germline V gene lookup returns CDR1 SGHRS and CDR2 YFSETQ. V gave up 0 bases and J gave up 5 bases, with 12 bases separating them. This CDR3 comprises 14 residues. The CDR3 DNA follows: TGCGCCAGCAGCTTGGGGCAGGGATCTGACGAGCAGTACTTC. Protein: CASSLGQGSDEQYF.

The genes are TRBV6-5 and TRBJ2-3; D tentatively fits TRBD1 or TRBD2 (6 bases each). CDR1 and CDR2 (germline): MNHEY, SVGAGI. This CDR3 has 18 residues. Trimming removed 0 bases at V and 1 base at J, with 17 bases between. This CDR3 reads CASSYSIRGDLRTDTQYF. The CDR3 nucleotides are TGTGCCAGCAGTTACTCGATTAGGGGGGACCTACGCACAGATACGCAGTATTTT.

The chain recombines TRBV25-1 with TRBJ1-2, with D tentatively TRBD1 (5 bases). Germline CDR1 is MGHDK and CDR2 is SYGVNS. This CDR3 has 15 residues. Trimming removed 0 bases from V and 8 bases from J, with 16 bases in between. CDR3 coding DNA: TGTGCCAGCAGTGAATACCCCGACAGCGCGTCCGGCTACACCTTC. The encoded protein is CASSEYPDSASGYTF.

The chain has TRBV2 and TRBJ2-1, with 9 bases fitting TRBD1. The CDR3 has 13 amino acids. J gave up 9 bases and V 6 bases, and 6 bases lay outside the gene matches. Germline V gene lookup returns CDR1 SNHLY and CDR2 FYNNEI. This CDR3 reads CASSPQGAGEQFF. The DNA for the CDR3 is TGTGCCAGCAGCCCACAGGGGGCCGGTGAGCAGTTCTTC.

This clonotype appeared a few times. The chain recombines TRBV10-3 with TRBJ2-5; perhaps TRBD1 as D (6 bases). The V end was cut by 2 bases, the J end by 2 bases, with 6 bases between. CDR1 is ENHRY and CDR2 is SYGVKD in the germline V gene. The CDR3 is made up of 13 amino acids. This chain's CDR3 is CAISEGQQETQYF. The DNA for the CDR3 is TGTGCCATCAGTGAGGGACAGCAAGAGACCCAGTACTTC.

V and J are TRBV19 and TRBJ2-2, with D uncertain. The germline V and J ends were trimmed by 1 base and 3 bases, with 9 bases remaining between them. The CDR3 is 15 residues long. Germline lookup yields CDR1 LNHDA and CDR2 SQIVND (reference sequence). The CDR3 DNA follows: TGTGCCAGTAGTATAGTCACTTCAGACACCGGGGAGCTGTTTTTT. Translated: CASSIVTSDTGELFF.

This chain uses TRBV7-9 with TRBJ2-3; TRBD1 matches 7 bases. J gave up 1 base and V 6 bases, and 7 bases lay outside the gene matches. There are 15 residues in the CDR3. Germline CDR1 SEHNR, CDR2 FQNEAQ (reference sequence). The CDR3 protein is CASSLRGPGTDTQYF. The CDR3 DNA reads TGTGCCAGCAGTCTAAGGGGGCCGGGCACAGATACGCAGTATTTT.

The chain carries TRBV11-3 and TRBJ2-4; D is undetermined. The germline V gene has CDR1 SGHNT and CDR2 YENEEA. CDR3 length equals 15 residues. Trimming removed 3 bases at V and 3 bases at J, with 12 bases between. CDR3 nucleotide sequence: TGTGCCAGCAGCTTTAGGGTTGTAGGCAAAAACATTCAGTACTTC. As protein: CASSFRVVGKNIQYF.

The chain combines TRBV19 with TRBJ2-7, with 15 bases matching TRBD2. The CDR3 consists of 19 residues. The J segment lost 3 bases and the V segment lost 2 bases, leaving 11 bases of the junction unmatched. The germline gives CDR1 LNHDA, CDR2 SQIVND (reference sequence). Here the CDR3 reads CASSINLGLAGGPIYEQYF. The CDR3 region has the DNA TGTGCCAGTAGTATAAATTTAGGACTAGCGGGAGGGCCGATCTACGAGCAGTACTTC. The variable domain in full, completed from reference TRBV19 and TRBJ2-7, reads DGGITQSPKYLFRKEGQNVTLSCEQNLNHDAMYWYRQDPGQGLRLIYYSQIVNDFQKGDIAEGYSVSREKKESFPLTVTSAQKNPTAFYLCASSINLGLAGGPIYEQYFGPGTRLTVT.

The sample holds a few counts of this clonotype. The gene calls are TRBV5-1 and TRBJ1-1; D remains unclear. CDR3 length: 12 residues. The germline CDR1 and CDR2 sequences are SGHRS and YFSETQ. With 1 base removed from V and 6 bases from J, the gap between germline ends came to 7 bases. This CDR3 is CASSLSGAEAFF. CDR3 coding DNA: TGCGCCAGCAGCTTGTCGGGAGCTGAAGCTTTCTTT.

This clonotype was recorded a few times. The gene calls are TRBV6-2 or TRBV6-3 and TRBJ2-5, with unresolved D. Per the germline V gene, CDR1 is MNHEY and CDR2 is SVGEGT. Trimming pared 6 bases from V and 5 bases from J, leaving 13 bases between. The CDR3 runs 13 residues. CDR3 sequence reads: CASRMGFWETQYF. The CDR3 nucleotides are TGTGCCAGCAGGATGGGCTTTTGGGAGACCCAGTACTTC.

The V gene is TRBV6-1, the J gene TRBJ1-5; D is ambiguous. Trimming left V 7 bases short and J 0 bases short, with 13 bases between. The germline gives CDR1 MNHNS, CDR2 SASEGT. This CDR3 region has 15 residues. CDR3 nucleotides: TGTGCCAGCACTGCGGGCGGTTATAGCAATCAGCCCCAGCATTTT. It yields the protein CASTAGGYSNQPQHF.

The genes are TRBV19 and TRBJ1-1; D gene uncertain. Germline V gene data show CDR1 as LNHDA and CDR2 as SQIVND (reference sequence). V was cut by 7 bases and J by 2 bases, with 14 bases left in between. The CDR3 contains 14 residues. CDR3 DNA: TGTGCCAGTAACCCCCTGGACGGAAACACTGAAGCTTTCTTT. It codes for CASNPLDGNTEAFF.

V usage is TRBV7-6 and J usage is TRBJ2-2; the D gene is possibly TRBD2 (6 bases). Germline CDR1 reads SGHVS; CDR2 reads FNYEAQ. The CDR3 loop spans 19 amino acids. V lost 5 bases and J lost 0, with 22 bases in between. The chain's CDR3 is CASSETSGTGLANTGELFF. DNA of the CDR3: TGTGCCAGCAGCGAGACCTCCGGGACGGGACTCGCGAACACCGGGGAGCTGTTTTTT. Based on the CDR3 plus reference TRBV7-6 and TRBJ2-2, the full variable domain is GAGVSQSPRYKVTKRGQDVALRCDPISGHVSLYWYRQALGQGPEFLTYFNYEAQQDKSGLPNDRFSAERPEGSISTLTIQRTEQRDSAMYRCASSETSGTGLANTGELFFGEGSRLTVL.

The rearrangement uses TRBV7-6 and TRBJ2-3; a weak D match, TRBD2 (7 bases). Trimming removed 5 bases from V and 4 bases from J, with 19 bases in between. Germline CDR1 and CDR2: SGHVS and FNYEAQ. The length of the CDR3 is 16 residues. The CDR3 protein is CASSPVGGARADTQYF. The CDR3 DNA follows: TGTGCCAGCAGCCCAGTGGGGGGGGCCCGCGCAGATACGCAGTATTTT.

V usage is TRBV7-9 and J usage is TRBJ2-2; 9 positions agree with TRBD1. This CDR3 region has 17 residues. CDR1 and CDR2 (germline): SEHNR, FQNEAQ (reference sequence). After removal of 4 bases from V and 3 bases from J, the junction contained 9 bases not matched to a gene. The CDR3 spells CASSSRDRAIYTGELFF. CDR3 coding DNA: TGTGCCAGCAGCTCCCGGGACAGGGCAATTTACACCGGGGAGCTGTTTTTT.

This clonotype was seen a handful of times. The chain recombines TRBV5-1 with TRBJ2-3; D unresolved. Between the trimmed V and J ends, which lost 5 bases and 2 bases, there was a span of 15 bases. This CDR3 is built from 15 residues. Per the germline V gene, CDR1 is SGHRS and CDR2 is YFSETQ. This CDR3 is CASRSFISPTDTQYF. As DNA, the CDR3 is TGCGCCAGCAGATCTTTCATATCCCCCACAGATACGCAGTATTTT.

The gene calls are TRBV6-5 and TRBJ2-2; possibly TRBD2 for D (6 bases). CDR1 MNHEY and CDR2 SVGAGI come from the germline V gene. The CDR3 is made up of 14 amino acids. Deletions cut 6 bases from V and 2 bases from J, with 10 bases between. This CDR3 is CASRRTTNTGELFF. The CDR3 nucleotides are TGTGCCAGCAGGAGGACTACCAACACCGGGGAGCTGTTTTTT.

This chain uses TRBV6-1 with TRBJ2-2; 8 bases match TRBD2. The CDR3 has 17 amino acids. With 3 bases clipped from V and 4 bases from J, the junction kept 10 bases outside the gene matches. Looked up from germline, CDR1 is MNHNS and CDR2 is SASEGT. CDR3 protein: CASSEPTLAGLTGELFF. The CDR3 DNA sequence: TGTGCCAGCAGTGAGCCTACTTTAGCGGGGCTCACCGGGGAGCTGTTTTTT.

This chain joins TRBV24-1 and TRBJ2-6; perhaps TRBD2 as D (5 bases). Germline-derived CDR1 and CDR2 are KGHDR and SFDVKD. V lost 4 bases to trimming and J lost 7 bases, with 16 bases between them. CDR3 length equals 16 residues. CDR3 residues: CATSEPDSLGANVLTF. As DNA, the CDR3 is TGTGCCACCAGTGAGCCGGACTCCCTAGGAGCCAACGTCCTGACTTTC.